This T cell receptor beta chain was identified in a study of blood T cell repertoires in COVID-19. Study overall: The United States, Italy and Spain were the sources of the acute and convalescent COVID-19 samples. T cells, B-cell-depleted T cells, or PBMCs supplied cDNA or gDNA.

TCRdb's table, derived via immunoSEQ multiplex PCR, lists solely in-frame clones and lacks some. The repertoire has 120,000 to 150,000 clones, around 85% of them found once; the top ten carry 6.2%. Recovered Cohort 3 donors showed two negative PCRs, clearance, or symptom resolution. V shed 6 bases, J shed 6 bases, and the junction held 4 bases outside the gene matches. Germline V lookup: CDR1 SGHAT, CDR2 FQNNGV. The CDR3 totals 13 residues. The sequencing input was PBMCs or T cells enriched from blood (not recorded which). The TCR originated in a woman between 40 and 50 years old who had recovered from COVID-19. This chain connects TRBV11-2 to TRBJ2-1; 8 bases map to TRBD2. CDR3 nucleotides: TGTGCCAGCAGGGGACTAGGACTCAATGAGCAGTTCTTC. It encodes CASRGLGLNEQFF.